These 27 T cell receptor beta chains share one sample of origin, sequenced in a study of cytomegalovirus exposure and HLA in healthy donors. PCR used 60 Vbeta primers and 13 Jbeta primers. Assay used: immunoSEQ multiplex PCR; TCRdb lists only in-frame clones, some missing. The repertoire holds about 80,000 clones, with approximately 80% as singletons. Material: PBMCs. The receptors shown here come from a woman aged 50 to 60 in good health and CMV-seropositive.

The chain carries TRBV5-1 and TRBJ2-2, with TRBD1 matching over 7 bases. The CDR3 totals 14 residues. The V and J ends lost 4 bases and 4 bases, in that order; junction bases with no gene match: 4. Germline loops: CDR1 SGHRS, CDR2 YFSETQ. CDR3 in amino acids: CASSRNRGTGELFF. The CDR3 bases are TGCGCCAGCAGCCGCAACAGGGGCACCGGGGAGCTGTTTTTT.

This clone has a single count. The chain is built from TRBV6-1 and TRBJ1-1, with D perhaps matching TRBD1 (6 bases). V gave up 4 bases and J gave up 1 base, with 13 bases separating them. Germline CDR1 reads MNHNS; CDR2 reads SASEGT. This CDR3 has 15 residues. This CDR3 reads CASSGRMGQNTEAFF. The CDR3 coding sequence is TGTGCCAGCAGTGGGCGAATGGGACAGAACACTGAAGCTTTCTTT.

This clone turned up a few times. V is TRBV2 and J is TRBJ1-1; 8 bases map to TRBD1. Trimming at V came to 6 bases and at J to 0 bases, leaving 3 bases not matched to a gene. Per the germline V gene, CDR1 is SNHLY and CDR2 is FYNNEI. CDR3 length: 14 residues. CDR3 sequence (DNA): TGTGCCAGCAGGGAGGACAGGGTGAACACTGAAGCTTTCTTT. Amino acids: CASREDRVNTEAFF.

This chain uses TRBV2 with TRBJ2-3; 7 bases align to TRBD2. The V and J ends lost 4 bases and 2 bases, in that order; junction bases with no gene match: 6. The CDR3 is 15 residues long. Germline CDR1 reads SNHLY; CDR2 reads FYNNEI. CDR3 sequence reads: CASSVPGGNTDTQYF. CDR3 sequence (DNA): TGTGCCAGCAGTGTCCCGGGAGGAAACACAGATACGCAGTATTTT.

The V and J genes are TRBV7-9 and TRBJ2-1, with D maybe TRBD2 (7 bases). This CDR3 is built from 15 residues. Germline-derived CDR1 and CDR2 are SEHNR and FQNEAQ (reference sequence). Trimming cost V 7 bases and J 2 bases, with 15 bases left between them. The CDR3 spells CASKAPGGPYNEQFF. The CDR3 nucleotides are TGTGCCAGCAAGGCCCCGGGGGGCCCCTACAATGAGCAGTTCTTC.

This chain links TRBV18 with TRBJ2-1; D possibly corresponds to TRBD1 (6 bases). Germline CDR1 KGHSH, CDR2 LQKENI. This CDR3 is built from 15 residues. V was shortened by 8 bases and J by 0 bases, with 14 bases between the two germline ends. CDR3 sequence (DNA): TGTGCCAGCGCCACAGGGCCTAGCTCCTACAATGAGCAGTTCTTC. This encodes CASATGPSSYNEQFF.

V gene TRBV9 combines with J gene TRBJ2-1, with TRBD2 as a possible D gene (6 bases). From germline, CDR1 is SGDLS and CDR2 YYNGEE. Deletions cut 3 bases from V and 7 bases from J, with 17 bases between. This CDR3 has 15 residues. Written as DNA, the CDR3 is TGTGCCAGCAGCGCCCCTAGTGCGGGGCCAAATGAGCAGTTCTTC. It is translated as CASSAPSAGPNEQFF.

The CDR3 protein is CASSPRLSTDTQYF. CDR3 coding DNA: TGTGCCAGCAGCCCCAGACTCAGCACAGATACGCAGTATTTT. This rearrangement joins TRBV9 to TRBJ2-3; D is unclear. Trimming stripped 4 bases from V and 0 bases from J, with 9 bases between. CDR3 length equals 14 residues. Germline assignment: CDR1 SGDLS and CDR2 YYNGEE.

This clone was observed a handful of times. The J gene is TRBJ2-6, the V gene TRBV28, with D possibly matching TRBD1 (6 bases). V shed 6 bases and J shed 2 bases, with 11 bases lying between them. The V gene's germline CDR1 is MDHEN and CDR2 SYDVKM. The CDR3 sequence is 15 residues long. This CDR3 is CASRPQGAGANVLTF. CDR3 sequence (DNA): TGTGCCAGCAGACCACAGGGCGCTGGGGCCAACGTCCTGACTTTC.

The CDR3 protein is CASSLRQGAYEQYV. CDR3 sequence (DNA): TGTGCCAGCAGCTTGAGACAGGGGGCCTACGAGCAGTACGTC. The V call is TRBV13, the J call TRBJ2-7, with 9 bases lining up with TRBD1. Trimming removed 3 bases from V and 2 bases from J; junction bases left unmatched: 2. In germline, CDR1 is PRHDT, CDR2 FYEKMQ (reference sequence). This CDR3 is 14 amino acids long.

CDR3 nucleotides: TGTGCCAGCAGGCTGACAGGGGCGGAGACCCAGTACTTC. Translating it yields CASRLTGAETQYF. The gene calls are TRBV6-5 and TRBJ2-5, with 8 bases that match TRBD1. Germline V gene data show CDR1 as MNHEY and CDR2 as SVGAGI. The V gene end was trimmed by 6 bases and the J gene end by 5 bases; junction bases not matched to a gene: 5. This CDR3 has 13 amino acids.

The gene calls are TRBV30 and TRBJ1-1; D perhaps matches TRBD1 (6 bases). Germline V CDR1 and CDR2: GTSNPN, SVGIG (reference sequence). CDR3 length: 14 residues. The V gene lost 4 bases and the J gene lost 1 base, with 13 bases spanning the gap. The CDR3 coding sequence is TGTGCCTGGAACACAGGGATCGGGAACACTGAAGCTTTCTTT. Translating gives CAWNTGIGNTEAFF. Combining the CDR3 with reference TRBV30 and TRBJ1-1 gives the whole variable domain SQTIHQWPATLVQPVGSPLSLECTVEGTSNPNLYWYRQAAGRGLQLLFYSVGIGQISSEVPQNLSASRPQDRQFILSSKKLLLSDSGFYLCAWNTGIGNTEAFFGQGTRLTVV.

CDR3 sequence: CASSEGASGTDTQYF. The DNA of the CDR3 is TGTGCCAGCAGTGAAGGGGCTAGCGGCACAGATACGCAGTATTTT. This chain joins TRBV2 and TRBJ2-3; weak D call: TRBD2 (6 bases). Trimming removed 1 base at V and 1 base at J, with 9 bases between. Germline V gene data show CDR1 as SNHLY and CDR2 as FYNNEI. This CDR3 comprises 15 residues.

This chain connects TRBV14 to TRBJ1-6; no clear D gene. Germline CDR1 and CDR2: SGHDN and FVKESK. CDR3 length: 15 residues. V shed 4 bases and J shed 9 bases, with 16 bases lying between them. The CDR3 spells CASSPEGWEFSPLHF. DNA of the CDR3: TGTGCCAGCAGCCCCGAGGGTTGGGAGTTTTCACCCCTCCACTTT.

This clone was recorded only once. This chain connects TRBV9 to TRBJ1-3; no firm D call. This CDR3 spans 16 amino acids. CDR1 and CDR2 from the germline V gene are SGDLS and YYNGEE. V was cut by 0 bases and J by 1 base, with 11 bases left in between. The CDR3 spells CASSVDLGRSGNTIYF. CDR3 coding DNA: TGTGCCAGCAGCGTAGATTTGGGCAGGTCTGGAAACACCATATATTTT.

This clone is termed large. The chain is built from TRBV5-6 and TRBJ2-7, with TRBD1 matching 11 bases. Germline V gene sequence: CDR1 SGHDT, CDR2 YYEEEE. J gave up 3 bases and V 4 bases, and 6 bases lay outside the gene matches. The CDR3 runs 15 residues. The CDR3 loop reads CASSGRDRGIYEQYV. The CDR3 DNA sequence: TGTGCCAGCAGCGGCCGGGACAGGGGGATCTACGAGCAGTACGTC.

The chain has TRBV7-9 and TRBJ1-5; tentative D call: TRBD1 (5 bases). V dropped 4 bases and J dropped 6 bases, with 13 bases sitting between them. Per germline, CDR1 SEHNR and CDR2 FQNEAQ (reference sequence). This CDR3 is built from 14 residues. CDR3 DNA sequence: TGTGCCAGCAGCTCAGGACAACACAGTCAGCCCCAGCATTTT. This encodes CASSSGQHSQPQHF.

The CDR3 here is CASSFYTGELFF. CDR3 DNA sequence: TGCGCCAGCAGCTTCTACACCGGGGAGCTGTTTTTT. The J gene is TRBJ2-2, the V gene TRBV5-1; no firm D call. V lost 2 bases and J 3 bases, leaving 2 bases between the germline ends. The CDR3 loop spans 12 amino acids. CDR1 and CDR2 (germline): SGHRS, YFSETQ. Combining the CDR3 with reference TRBV5-1 and TRBJ2-2 gives the whole variable domain KAGVTQTPRYLIKTRGQQVTLSCSPISGHRSVSWYQQTPGQGLQFLFEYFSETQRNKGNFPGRFSGRQFSNSRSEMNVSTLELGDSALYLCASSFYTGELFFGEGSRLTVL.

This clone was seen once. The chain recombines TRBV6-5 with TRBJ1-5; possible D gene TRBD1, 5 bases. The V end lost 10 bases, the J end lost 7 bases, and 17 bases lay between the germline ends. The CDR3 consists of 13 residues. Germline CDR1 reads MNHEY; CDR2 reads SVGAGI. The CDR3 DNA sequence: TGTGCCAACTTAAGGGGATTCTACCAGCCCCAGCATTTT. This codes for CANLRGFYQPQHF.

This sequence joins TRBV19 and TRBJ2-3; 10 bases match TRBD2. Per germline, CDR1 LNHDA and CDR2 SQIVND (reference sequence). The CDR3 is 13 amino acids. Germline trimming cut 4 bases from V and 13 bases from J; bases unmatched to any gene: 8. The CDR3 region is CASSNAPGTSEYF. DNA of the CDR3: TGTGCCAGTAGTAACGCCCCCGGGACTAGCGAGTATTTT.

This rearrangement joins TRBV27 to TRBJ1-2; D perhaps matches TRBD1 (5 bases). The germline V and J ends were trimmed by 2 bases and 8 bases, with 18 bases remaining between them. Germline V gene sequence: CDR1 MNHEY, CDR2 SMNVEV (reference sequence). The length of the CDR3 is 15 residues. CDR3 sequence reads: CASSLGQGGFWGYTF. Written as DNA, the CDR3 is TGTGCCAGCAGTTTAGGGCAGGGAGGTTTCTGGGGCTACACCTTC.

The CDR3 sequence: CASSQDWLAGDTQYF. The CDR3 DNA sequence: TGTGCCAGCAGCCAAGACTGGCTAGCGGGGGATACGCAGTATTTT. The gene calls are TRBV4-2 and TRBJ2-3, with 9 bases identical to TRBD2. There are 15 residues in the CDR3. Germline trimming cut 0 bases from V and 6 bases from J; bases unmatched to any gene: 4. The germline V gene encodes CDR1 LGHNA and CDR2 YNFKEQ.

The V and J genes are TRBV19 and TRBJ2-3; possibly TRBD1 for D (6 bases). There are 13 residues in the CDR3. In germline, CDR1 is LNHDA, CDR2 SQIVND (reference sequence). The germline V and J ends were trimmed by 4 bases and 4 bases, with 9 bases remaining between them. The DNA of the CDR3 is TGTGCCAGTAGTAAACAGGGTGCAGATACGCAGTATTTT. As protein: CASSKQGADTQYF.

This chain links TRBV11-2 with TRBJ2-7; D gene unclear. Trimming cost V 3 bases and J 2 bases, with 5 bases left between them. CDR1 and CDR2 (germline): SGHAT, FQNNGV. The CDR3 consists of 12 residues. The CDR3 reads CASSFDTYEQYV. Here the CDR3 DNA reads TGTGCCAGCAGCTTCGACACCTACGAGCAGTACGTC.

This chain joins TRBV11-3 and TRBJ1-3, with 8 bases lining up with TRBD1. The V and J ends lost 5 bases and 4 bases, in that order; junction bases with no gene match: 7. The CDR3 contains 15 residues. In germline, CDR1 is SGHNT, CDR2 YENEEA. In DNA, the CDR3 is TGTGCCAGCAGCCCAGGACAGGGAGGCGGAAACACCATATATTTT. The encoded protein is CASSPGQGGGNTIYF.

V and J are TRBV2 and TRBJ1-6; unclear D gene. V was shortened by 6 bases and J by 10 bases, with 16 bases between the two germline ends. The CDR3 sequence is 14 residues long. Germline CDR1 reads SNHLY; CDR2 reads FYNNEI. The CDR3 is CASRTGEGRSPLHF. CDR3 coding DNA: TGTGCCAGCAGAACCGGAGAGGGTAGGTCACCCCTCCACTTT.

The J gene is TRBJ1-2, the V gene TRBV6-5; D is unresolved. The CDR3 extends over 14 amino acids. The V end was cut by 4 bases, the J end by 1 base, with 10 bases between. Germline V gene data show CDR1 as MNHEY and CDR2 as SVGAGI. CDR3 bases: TGTGCCAGCAGTTTGACTGCCCTTAACTATGGCTACACCTTC. This encodes CASSLTALNYGYTF.